This passage covers 4 T cell receptor beta chains from one sample sequenced in a study of T cells in localized non-small cell lung cancer. Profiled with immunoSEQ multiplex PCR; TCRdb holds only in-frame clones, not every one. The sample lists some 130,000 clones, about 90% occurring once. Sequences were derived from peripheral blood, sampled before any cancer treatment. These receptors were taken from a female donor aged 60 or older with stage I lung adenocarcinoma.

DNA for the CDR3: TGTGCCTGGAGTGTGACAGGGGCATCCTACAATGAGCAGTTCTTC. This encodes CAWSVTGASYNEQFF. J is TRBJ2-1 and V is TRBV30; 8 nucleotides match TRBD1. Germline assignment: CDR1 GTSNPN and CDR2 SVGIG (reference sequence). V dropped 0 bases and J dropped 1; count of bases not matched to a gene: 2. This CDR3 region has 15 residues.

This clone was seen only once. The CDR3 here is CASSTETSGRYEQYF. For the CDR3, the DNA is TGTGCCAGCAGCACAGAGACTAGCGGGAGGTACGAGCAGTACTTC. The chain uses TRBV28 and TRBJ2-7; 13 nucleotides line up with TRBD2. Trimming at V came to 6 bases and at J to 4 bases, leaving 6 bases not matched to a gene. The germline V gene has CDR1 MDHEN and CDR2 SYDVKM. The CDR3 runs to 15 residues. The full variable domain, in which reference TRBV28 and TRBJ2-7 provide the parts outside the CDR3, is DVKVTQSSRYLVKRTGEKVFLECVQDMDHENMFWYRQDPGLGLRLIYFSYDVKMKEKGDIPEGYSVSREKKERFSLILESASTNQTSMYLCASSTETSGRYEQYFGPGTRLTVT.

V gene TRBV9 combines with J gene TRBJ1-2, with D uncertain. This CDR3 contains 15 residues. The V gene's germline CDR1 is SGDLS and CDR2 YYNGEE. Trimming shortened V by 3 bases and J by 7 bases, and 19 bases separated the two germline ends. CDR3 sequence (DNA): TGTGCCAGCAGCGCAGAACCGGGATCCCGGGGTGGCTACACCTTC. Residues: CASSAEPGSRGGYTF. The full variable domain, with the rest looked up from reference TRBV9 and TRBJ1-2, is DSGVTQTPKHLITATGQRVTLRCSPRSGDLSVYWYQQSLDQGLQFLIQYYNGEERAKGNILERFSAQQFPDLHSELNLSSLELGDSALYFCASSAEPGSRGGYTFGSGTRLTVV.

In this sample, this clone turned up a few times. V gene TRBV2 combines with J gene TRBJ1-2, with TRBD1 identical over 8 bases. J was trimmed by 8 bases and V by 5 bases; bases with no gene match: 4. Germline values: CDR1 SNHLY, CDR2 FYNNEI. The CDR3 has 12 residues. CDR3 region: CASSTGGHGYTF. The CDR3 nucleotides read TGTGCCAGCAGTACAGGGGGACACGGCTACACCTTC. Full variable domain (outside the CDR3, taken from reference TRBV2 and TRBJ1-2): EPEVTQTPSHQVTQMGQEVILRCVPISNHLYFYWYRQILGQKVEFLVSFYNNEISEKSEIFDDQFSVERPDGSNFTLKIRSTKLEDSAMYFCASSTGGHGYTFGSGTRLTVV.